This is a list of T cell receptor beta chains from one sample in a study of shared clonotypes between healthy human individuals. Using immunoSEQ multiplex PCR, the repertoire was profiled, and TCRdb retains in-frame clones only, with some absent. The repertoire consists of 2,100,000 or so clones, with approximately 95% occurring once and the leading ten covering approximately 0.13%. Source material: naive CD4+ T cells sorted from blood. The receptors here all came from a man between 18 and 29 years old in good health. Both conserved end residues are part of each CDR3. A D gene is named only where the DNA matches it firmly. Size is omitted from some rows. Given values are once, few, many or a class for expanded clones.

cdr3_aa,cdr3_nt,j_call,clone_size,v_call,d_call
CAWSTDPGLAVYEQYF,TGTGCCTGGAGTACAGATCCGGGACTAGCGGTTTACGAGCAGTACTTC,TRBJ2-7,NA,TRBV30,TRBD2
CASNRLAGGNSYEQYF,TGTGCCAGCAATCGACTAGCGGGGGGCAACTCCTACGAGCAGTACTTC,TRBJ2-7,NA,TRBV27,TRBD2
CASSLVMTGAGANVLTF,TGTGCCAGCAGCTTAGTAATGACAGGGGCTGGGGCCAACGTCCTGACTTTC,TRBJ2-6,once,TRBV11-2,TRBD1
CASRPRTLDRVNPDTQYF,TGTGCCAGCAGACCAAGGACCCTCGACAGGGTGAACCCAGATACGCAGTATTTT,TRBJ2-3,NA,TRBV7-9,TRBD1
CASSPVTGTYEQYF,TGTGCCAGCAGCCCAGTGACAGGAACCTACGAGCAGTACTTC,TRBJ2-7,NA,TRBV7-9,NA
CASSQGVGQGNEKLFF,TGCGCCAGCAGCCAAGGCGTCGGCCAGGGGAATGAAAAACTGTTTTTT,TRBJ1-4,NA,TRBV4-1,NA
CASSHTGTANTEAFF,TGCGCCAGCAGCCATACCGGGACAGCTAACACTGAAGCTTTCTTT,TRBJ1-1,NA,TRBV4-1,TRBD1
CASSAGRHQNTEAFF,TGTGCCAGCAGCGCCGGACGACATCAGAACACTGAAGCTTTCTTT,TRBJ1-1,NA,TRBV9,NA
CAWRRLTGHGYTF,TGTGCCTGGAGGCGGTTAACAGGCCATGGCTACACCTTC,TRBJ1-2,NA,TRBV30,NA
CAIRQGASGNTIYF,TGTGCCATCCGACAGGGGGCGTCAGGAAACACCATATATTTT,TRBJ1-3,NA,TRBV10-3,TRBD1
CSALPGPSSGLYNEQFF,TGCAGCGCCTTGCCTGGTCCCTCTAGCGGGCTATACAATGAGCAGTTCTTC,TRBJ2-1,NA,TRBV29-1,TRBD2
CASSPDLLTGGVRYTF,TGTGCCAGCTCACCCGACCTACTGACAGGGGGTGTGCGCTACACCTTC,TRBJ1-2,few,TRBV18,TRBD1
CASSEGRNTEAFF,TGTGCCAGCAGTGAAGGAAGAAACACTGAAGCTTTCTTT,TRBJ1-1,NA,TRBV6-1,NA
CASSLASQCYEQYF,TGCGCCAGCAGCTTGGCCAGCCAGTGCTACGAGCAGTACTTC,TRBJ2-7,NA,TRBV5-1,NA
CASRPGTVSRGAFF,TGTGCCAGCAGACCCGGGACGGTCTCAAGGGGCGCTTTCTTT,TRBJ1-1,NA,TRBV6-5,NA
CSVESGLAKNIQYF,TGCAGCGTTGAATCTGGCCTAGCCAAAAACATTCAGTACTTC,TRBJ2-4,NA,TRBV29-1,NA
CASSGRGIQPQHF,TGTGCCAGTAGCGGGCGGGGGATTCAGCCCCAGCATTTT,TRBJ1-5,NA,TRBV19,NA
CAWSRTGITGELFF,TGTGCCTGGAGTAGGACAGGGATCACCGGGGAGCTGTTTTTT,TRBJ2-2,NA,TRBV30,TRBD1
CASSPGTSVRYNEQFF,TGCGCCAGCAGCCCGGGGACTAGCGTAAGGTACAATGAGCAGTTCTTC,TRBJ2-1,NA,TRBV4-3,TRBD2
CASSLVGSGANVLTF,TGTGCCAGCAGCTTGGTAGGATCTGGGGCCAACGTCCTGACTTTC,TRBJ2-6,NA,TRBV5-4,NA
CASSLETAYEQYF,TGTGCCAGCAGCTTGGAGACAGCCTACGAGCAGTACTTC,TRBJ2-7,NA,TRBV5-4,NA
CASSPLAGKNEQFF,TGTGCCAGCTCACCACTAGCGGGCAAAAATGAGCAGTTCTTC,TRBJ2-1,NA,TRBV18,TRBD2
CATSRSLDRAGSPLHF,TGTGCCACCAGCAGATCTCTAGACAGGGCCGGTTCACCCCTCCACTTT,TRBJ1-6,NA,TRBV15,TRBD1
CASSRDRGRYGYTF,TGCGCCAGCAGCCGCGACAGGGGGCGTTATGGCTACACCTTC,TRBJ1-2,NA,TRBV5-1,TRBD1
CASSFTGYGYTF,TGTGCCAGCAGTTTTACAGGGTATGGCTACACCTTC,TRBJ1-2,NA,TRBV28,NA
CASSLGPGGNSGNTIYF,TGTGCCAGCAGTTTAGGTCCAGGGGGGAACTCTGGAAACACCATATATTTT,TRBJ1-3,NA,TRBV28,TRBD1
CAWSGTSGSTIQYF,TGTGCCTGGAGCGGGACTAGCGGGAGCACCATTCAGTACTTC,TRBJ2-4,NA,TRBV30,TRBD2
CASRTGVASPLHF,TGTGCCAGCAGGACCGGGGTGGCTTCACCCCTCCACTTT,TRBJ1-6,once,TRBV2,NA
CASSPAGGLANYGYTF,TGTGCCAGCTCACCGGCAGGGGGCCTGGCTAACTATGGCTACACCTTC,TRBJ1-2,NA,TRBV18,TRBD1
CASSLTRFLNEQFF,TGTGCCAGCAGCTTAACTAGGTTCCTGAATGAGCAGTTCTTC,TRBJ2-1,NA,TRBV7-2,NA
CASSLSAGVNTEAFF,TGTGCCAGCAGTTTATCGGCAGGGGTGAACACTGAAGCTTTCTTT,TRBJ1-1,once,TRBV27,NA
CASSKLDRDDEKLFF,TGTGCCAGTAGTAAGTTGGACAGGGACGATGAAAAACTGTTTTTT,TRBJ1-4,few,TRBV19,TRBD1
CASSAKGAAGNTIYF,TGTGCCAGCAGCGCAAAGGGGGCTGCTGGAAACACCATATATTTT,TRBJ1-3,NA,TRBV6-1,TRBD1
CASRPPRQGAGEQYF,TGTGCCAGCAGGCCCCCCCGCCAGGGGGCTGGCGAGCAGTACTTC,TRBJ2-7,NA,TRBV6-5,TRBD1
CASTPGKFGDTQYF,TGTGCCAGTACCCCAGGGAAGTTTGGGGATACGCAGTATTTT,TRBJ2-3,NA,TRBV19,NA
CASSLAGEQYF,TGTGCCAGCAGCTTAGCTGGCGAGCAGTACTTC,TRBJ2-7,NA,TRBV13,NA
CASSSGTSTDTQYF,TGTGCCAGCAGCAGTGGGACTAGCACAGATACGCAGTATTTT,TRBJ2-3,NA,TRBV5-6,NA
CASSSQGAPPNIQYF,TGTGCCAGCAGTTCCCAGGGGGCCCCGCCGAACATTCAGTACTTC,TRBJ2-4,NA,TRBV28,TRBD1
CASRDLGQASNEQFF,TGTGCCAGCAGAGACCTTGGACAGGCCAGCAATGAGCAGTTCTTC,TRBJ2-1,NA,TRBV6-5,TRBD1
CASSSNRAGELFF,TGTGCCAGCAGTTCAAACAGGGCCGGGGAGCTGTTTTTT,TRBJ2-2,NA,TRBV27,NA
CASSRANSYNEQFF,TGTGCCAGCAGCCGAGCGAACTCCTACAATGAGCAGTTCTTC,TRBJ2-1,NA,TRBV7-2,NA
CAISERGGGVSGNTIYF,TGTGCCATCAGTGAGAGAGGGGGAGGTGTCTCTGGAAACACCATATATTTT,TRBJ1-3,NA,TRBV10-3,NA
CASSTRTGELFF,TGTGCCAGCAGTACTAGAACCGGGGAGCTGTTTTTT,TRBJ2-2,NA,TRBV6-1,NA
CASSLMGTLQETQYF,TGTGCCAGCAGCTTAATGGGGACCTTACAAGAGACCCAGTACTTC,TRBJ2-5,NA,TRBV7-8,NA
CASSDSGGNQPQHF,TGTGCCAGCAGTGACTCGGGGGGCAATCAGCCCCAGCATTTT,TRBJ1-5,NA,TRBV25-1,NA
CASSLDFVSGRTGELFF,TGTGCCAGCAGCTTAGATTTCGTGTCGGGGCGGACCGGGGAGCTGTTTTTT,TRBJ2-2,NA,TRBV7-2,NA
CASSPRAGELFF,TGTGCCAGCTCACCCCGGGCCGGGGAGCTGTTTTTT,TRBJ2-2,NA,TRBV18,NA
CAIGQQNTEAFF,TGTGCCATCGGACAACAGAACACTGAAGCTTTCTTT,TRBJ1-1,once,TRBV10-3,NA
CASSLTQGNTEAFF,TGTGCCAGCAGCTTAACACAGGGAAACACTGAAGCTTTCTTT,TRBJ1-1,NA,TRBV7-2,NA
CASSQDVSPGLAAEQYF,TGCGCCAGCAGCCAAGATGTTAGCCCGGGACTAGCTGCCGAGCAGTACTTC,TRBJ2-7,NA,TRBV4-3,TRBD2
CAWSPGGAEAFF,TGTGCCTGGAGCCCCGGGGGCGCTGAAGCTTTCTTT,TRBJ1-1,NA,TRBV30,NA
CASRREGGNEKLFF,TGTGCCAGCAGGCGGGAGGGTGGTAATGAAAAACTGTTTTTT,TRBJ1-4,NA,TRBV4-2,NA
CAIRTSGRGNEQFF,TGTGCCATCAGGACTAGCGGGAGGGGCAATGAGCAGTTCTTC,TRBJ2-1,NA,TRBV10-3,TRBD2
CASSESRGTSFYEQYF,TGTGCCAGCTCCGAGTCGCGCGGGACAAGTTTCTACGAGCAGTACTTC,TRBJ2-7,NA,TRBV11-2,NA